Detailed here is one T cell receptor beta chain. V was shortened by 3 bases and J by 5 bases, with 5 bases between the two germline ends. The CDR3 extends over 11 amino acids. Germline CDR1 SNHLY, CDR2 FYNNEI. These data come from a study of blood T cell repertoires in COVID-19. For the study at large: Samples of COVID-19 (acute and convalescent) were obtained from the United States, Italy and Spain.

Clones were sequenced by immunoSEQ multiplex PCR, and TCRdb holds only the in-frame ones, with some missing. The table has about 150,000 clones, around three quarters seen once. The specimen sequenced was peripheral blood. This receptor was identified in a man at least 80 years old with acute or convalescent COVID-19. The chain combines TRBV2 with TRBJ2-7, with D unresolved. In nucleotides, the CDR3 is TGTGCCAGCAGTGAGAGTGACGAGCAGTACTTC. Protein sequence: CASSESDEQYF.